This T cell receptor beta chain was identified in a study of T-cell reconstitution after alpha-beta-depleted transplantation in children. Unique molecular identifiers were used in preparing the TCRbeta library. TCRdb re-derived calls from the PCR reads in MiXCR, one entry per CDR3 protein. The sample yields over 150,000 distinct CDR3 sequences, roughly 15% seen once. The clonotype originates from a human donor who donated a stem cell graft to a child with acute lymphoblastic leukemia. The starting material was PBMCs from the stem cell graft donor, obtained from the stem cell graft.

CDR3 loop: CASTTSGRAVTDTQYF. The CDR3 bases are TGCGCCAGCACCACTAGCGGGAGGGCCGTGACAGATACGCAGTATTTT. The chain has TRBV5-1 and TRBJ2-3, with 13 bases fitting TRBD2. The CDR3 totals 16 residues. CDR1 and CDR2 (germline): SGHRS, YFSETQ. Trimming cost V 6 bases and J 3 bases; bases outside gene matches: 7.